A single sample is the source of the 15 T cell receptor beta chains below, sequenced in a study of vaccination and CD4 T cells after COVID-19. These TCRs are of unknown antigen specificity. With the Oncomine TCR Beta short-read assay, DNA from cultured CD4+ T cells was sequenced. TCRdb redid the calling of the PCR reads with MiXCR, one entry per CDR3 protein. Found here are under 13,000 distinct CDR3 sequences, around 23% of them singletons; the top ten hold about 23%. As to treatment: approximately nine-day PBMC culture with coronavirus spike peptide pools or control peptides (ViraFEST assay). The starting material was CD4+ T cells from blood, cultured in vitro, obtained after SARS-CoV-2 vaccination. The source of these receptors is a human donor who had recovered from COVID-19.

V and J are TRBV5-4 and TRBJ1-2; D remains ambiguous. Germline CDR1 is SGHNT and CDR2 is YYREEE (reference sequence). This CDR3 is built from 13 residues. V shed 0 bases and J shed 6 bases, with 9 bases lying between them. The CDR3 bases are TGTGCCAGCAGCTTGGAGCGGGGAGATGGCTACACCTTC. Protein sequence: CASSLERGDGYTF.

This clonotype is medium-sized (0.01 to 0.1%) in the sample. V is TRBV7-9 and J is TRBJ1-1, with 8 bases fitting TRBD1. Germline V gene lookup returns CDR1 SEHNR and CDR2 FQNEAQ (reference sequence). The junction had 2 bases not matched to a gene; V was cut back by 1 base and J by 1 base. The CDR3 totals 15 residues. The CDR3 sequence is CASSLGDRGNTEAFF. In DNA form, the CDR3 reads TGTGCCAGCAGCTTAGGAGACAGGGGGAACACTGAAGCTTTCTTT.

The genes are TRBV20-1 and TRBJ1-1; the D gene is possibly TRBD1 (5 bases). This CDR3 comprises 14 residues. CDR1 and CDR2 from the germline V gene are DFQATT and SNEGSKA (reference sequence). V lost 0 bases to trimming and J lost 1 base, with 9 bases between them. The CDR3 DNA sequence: TGCAGTGCTAGAGATAGAGGGGAGAACACTGAAGCTTTCTTT. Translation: CSARDRGENTEAFF.

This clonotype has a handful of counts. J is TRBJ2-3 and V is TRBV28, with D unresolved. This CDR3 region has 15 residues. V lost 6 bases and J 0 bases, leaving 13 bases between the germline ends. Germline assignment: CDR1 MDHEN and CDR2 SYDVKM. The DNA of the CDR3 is TGTGCCAGCAGCTCCGTAGGGCTTAGCACAGATACGCAGTATTTT. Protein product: CASSSVGLSTDTQYF. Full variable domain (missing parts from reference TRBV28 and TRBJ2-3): DVKVTQSSRYLVKRTGEKVFLECVQDMDHENMFWYRQDPGLGLRLIYFSYDVKMKEKGDIPEGYSVSREKKERFSLILESASTNQTSMYLCASSSVGLSTDTQYFGPGTRLTVL.

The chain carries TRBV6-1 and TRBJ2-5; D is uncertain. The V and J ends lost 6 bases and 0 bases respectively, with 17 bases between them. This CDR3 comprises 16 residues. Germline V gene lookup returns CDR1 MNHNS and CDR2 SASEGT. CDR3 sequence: CASSGNLQFYQETQYF. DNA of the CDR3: TGTGCCAGCAGCGGAAATTTACAGTTTTACCAAGAGACCCAGTACTTC.

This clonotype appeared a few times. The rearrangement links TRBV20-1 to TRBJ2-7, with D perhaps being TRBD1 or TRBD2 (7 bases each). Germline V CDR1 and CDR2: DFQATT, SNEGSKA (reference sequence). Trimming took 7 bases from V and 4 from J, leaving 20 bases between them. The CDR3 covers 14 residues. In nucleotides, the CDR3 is TGCAGTGTTCCCAGGGGGGGGGCGAGATACGAGCAGTACTTC. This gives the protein CSVPRGGARYEQYF.

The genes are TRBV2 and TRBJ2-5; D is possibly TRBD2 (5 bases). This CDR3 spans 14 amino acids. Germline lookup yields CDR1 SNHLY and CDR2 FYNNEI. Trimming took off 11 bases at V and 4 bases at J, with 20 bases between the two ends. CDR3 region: CASQNLIRGETQYF. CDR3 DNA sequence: TGTGCCTCTCAAAACTTGATCCGGGGAGAGACCCAGTACTTC.

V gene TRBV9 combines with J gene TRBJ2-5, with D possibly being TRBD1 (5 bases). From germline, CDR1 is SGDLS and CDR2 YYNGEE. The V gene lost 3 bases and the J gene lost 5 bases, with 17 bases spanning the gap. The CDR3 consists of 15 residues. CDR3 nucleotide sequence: TGTGCCAGCAGCGAGCAGGGCCAGGCTTGGGAGACCCAGTACTTC. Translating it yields CASSEQGQAWETQYF.

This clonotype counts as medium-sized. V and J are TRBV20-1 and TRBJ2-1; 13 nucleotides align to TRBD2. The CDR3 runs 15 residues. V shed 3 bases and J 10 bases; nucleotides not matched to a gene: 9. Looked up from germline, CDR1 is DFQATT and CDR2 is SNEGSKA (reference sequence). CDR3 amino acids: CSASQTSGRIGEQFF. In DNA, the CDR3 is TGCAGTGCTAGTCAGACTAGCGGGAGGATTGGGGAGCAGTTCTTC.

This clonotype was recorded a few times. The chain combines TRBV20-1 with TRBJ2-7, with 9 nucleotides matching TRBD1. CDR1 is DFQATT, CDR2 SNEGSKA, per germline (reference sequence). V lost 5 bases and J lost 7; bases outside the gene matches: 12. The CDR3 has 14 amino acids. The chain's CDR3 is CSADPGTGLVEQYF. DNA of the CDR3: TGCAGTGCTGACCCCGGGACAGGGTTGGTAGAGCAGTACTTC.

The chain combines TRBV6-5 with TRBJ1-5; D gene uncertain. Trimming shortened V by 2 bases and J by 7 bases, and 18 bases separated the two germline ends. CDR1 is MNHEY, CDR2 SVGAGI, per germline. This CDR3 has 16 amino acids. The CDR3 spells CASSYKKGRGDQPQHF. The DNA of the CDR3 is TGTGCCAGCAGTTACAAGAAGGGTCGGGGTGACCAGCCCCAGCATTTT.

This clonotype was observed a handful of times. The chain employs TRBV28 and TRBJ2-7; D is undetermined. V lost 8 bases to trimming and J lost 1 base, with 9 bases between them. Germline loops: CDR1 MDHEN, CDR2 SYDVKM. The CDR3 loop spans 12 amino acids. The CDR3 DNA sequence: TGTGCCAGCGCCAAGGGATCCTACGAGCAGTACTTC. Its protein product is CASAKGSYEQYF.

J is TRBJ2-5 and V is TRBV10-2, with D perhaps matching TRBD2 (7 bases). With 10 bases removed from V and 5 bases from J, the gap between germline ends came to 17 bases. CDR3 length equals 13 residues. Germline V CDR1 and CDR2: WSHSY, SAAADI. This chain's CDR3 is CATSGGLGETQYF. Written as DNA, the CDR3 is TGCGCCACCTCGGGGGGCCTGGGGGAGACCCAGTACTTC.

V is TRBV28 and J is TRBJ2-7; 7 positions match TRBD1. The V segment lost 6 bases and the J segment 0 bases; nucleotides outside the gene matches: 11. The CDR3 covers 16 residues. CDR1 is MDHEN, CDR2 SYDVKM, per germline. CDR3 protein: CASSRLDRAYSYEQYF. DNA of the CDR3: TGTGCCAGCAGCCGTCTCGACAGGGCCTACTCCTACGAGCAGTACTTC.

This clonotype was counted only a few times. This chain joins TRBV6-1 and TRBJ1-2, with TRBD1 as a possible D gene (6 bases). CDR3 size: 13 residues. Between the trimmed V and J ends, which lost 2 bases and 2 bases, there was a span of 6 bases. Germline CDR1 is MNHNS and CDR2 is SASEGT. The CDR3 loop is CASSEQGNYGYTF. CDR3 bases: TGTGCCAGCAGTGAACAGGGGAACTATGGCTACACCTTC.